Presented here are 12 T cell receptor beta chains from one specimen sequenced in a study of human thymus T cells. Using immunoSEQ multiplex PCR, the repertoire was profiled, and TCRdb retains in-frame clones only, with some absent. Of some 72,000 clones in the sample, 96% were seen once. The source of the thymus tissue was resections taken during corrective heart surgery. Sequenced material: thymus tissue. Source of these receptors: a boy younger than two with a congenital heart defect but otherwise immunologically healthy.

CDR3 DNA: TGTGCCAGCAGCGTAGGGGTCTACAATGAGCAGTTCTTC. Amino acids: CASSVGVYNEQFF. The V gene is TRBV9, the J gene TRBJ2-1; D is undetermined. V lost 0 bases and J 3 bases, leaving 4 bases between the germline ends. Germline V gives CDR1 SGDLS, CDR2 YYNGEE. The CDR3 totals 13 residues.

V and J are TRBV11-2 and TRBJ2-3; 7 bases align to TRBD2. V lost 0 bases, J lost 4 bases, and 7 bases stayed unmatched. CDR1 is SGHAT, CDR2 FQNNGV, per germline. This CDR3 comprises 16 residues. CDR3 sequence reads: CASSLDRGAGADTQYF. The CDR3 region has the DNA TGTGCCAGCAGCTTAGATCGCGGGGCGGGGGCAGATACGCAGTATTTT.

The CDR3 spells CASSYGGGETQYF. The CDR3 nucleotides are TGTGCCAGCAGTTACGGAGGGGGGGAGACCCAGTACTTC. The chain has TRBV6-5 and TRBJ2-5; D might be TRBD1 or TRBD2, each matching 6 bases. From germline, CDR1 is MNHEY and CDR2 SVGAGI. V was shortened by 2 bases and J by 5 bases, with 9 bases between the two germline ends. The CDR3 consists of 13 residues.

The chain joins TRBV5-6 to TRBJ1-2, with D possibly being TRBD1 (6 bases). V lost 1 base to trimming and J lost 1 base, with 17 bases between them. The CDR3 sequence is 17 residues long. CDR1 and CDR2 (germline): SGHDT, YYEEEE. The CDR3 coding sequence is TGTGCCAGCAGCTTGCCCGGGACAACTACCTTTAACTATGGCTACACCTTC. Its translation: CASSLPGTTTFNYGYTF.

This sequence joins TRBV4-2 and TRBJ2-7; no firm D call. Trimming took 0 bases from V and 4 from J, leaving 16 bases between them. The CDR3 consists of 16 residues. Germline V gene sequence: CDR1 LGHNA, CDR2 YNFKEQ. CDR3 residues: CASSQDIKGFWYEQYF. The CDR3 coding sequence is TGTGCCAGCAGCCAAGATATTAAAGGTTTTTGGTACGAGCAGTACTTC.

This clone was seen just once. This rearrangement joins TRBV13 to TRBJ2-3; 7 bases are shared with TRBD2. The V and J ends lost 1 base and 4 bases, in that order; junction bases with no gene match: 8. The CDR3 runs 16 residues. From germline, CDR1 is PRHDT and CDR2 FYEKMQ (reference sequence). Written as DNA, the CDR3 is TGTGCCAGCAGCTTAGCGTATAGGGAGGGATCAGATACGCAGTATTTT. This translates into CASSLAYREGSDTQYF.

The V gene is TRBV9, the J gene TRBJ1-6; TRBD1 aligns across 7 bases. The CDR3 is 18 residues long. V dropped 4 bases and J dropped 0; count of bases not matched to a gene: 10. Germline CDR1 is SGDLS and CDR2 is YYNGEE. The CDR3 loop is CASSPSKDRSSYNSPLHF. CDR3 DNA: TGTGCCAGCAGCCCCAGCAAGGACAGGAGCTCCTATAATTCACCCCTCCACTTT.

V is TRBV4-1 and J is TRBJ1-2; D perhaps matches TRBD1 (5 bases). The germline V gene has CDR1 MGHRA and CDR2 YSYEKL. The V end was cut by 0 bases, the J end by 2 bases, with 28 bases between. The CDR3 is 21 residues long. CDR3 residues: CASSQDTLVGYPGGRNYGYTF. CDR3 DNA: TGCGCCAGCAGCCAAGATACCCTTGTAGGATATCCTGGGGGAAGAAACTATGGCTACACCTTC.

The chain combines TRBV7-9 with TRBJ1-2, with 7 bases that match TRBD1. V trimming: 2 bases; J trimming: 4 bases; junction bases outside the gene matches: 10. The CDR3 is 16 residues long. Germline lookup yields CDR1 SEHNR and CDR2 FQNEAQ (reference sequence). The CDR3, as DNA: TGTGCCAGCAGCTTATTATGTCCCAGGGGGTTCTATGGCTACACCTTC. Translation gives CASSLLCPRGFYGYTF.

The chain recombines TRBV4-1 with TRBJ2-3; TRBD1 agrees at 8 bases. The CDR3 has 17 residues. The germline gives CDR1 MGHRA, CDR2 YSYEKL. The trim removed 2 bases at V and 3 bases at J, leaving 10 bases unmatched. CDR3 loop: CASSQNQTGGETDTQYF. CDR3 bases: TGCGCCAGCAGCCAAAATCAAACAGGGGGTGAGACAGATACGCAGTATTTT.

The gene calls are TRBV5-6 and TRBJ2-7; 7 nucleotides agree with TRBD1. V lost 3 bases and J lost 3; bases outside the gene matches: 9. Germline CDR1 SGHDT, CDR2 YYEEEE. The CDR3 contains 15 residues. Here the CDR3 reads CASSSAVGTDYEQYF. The CDR3 DNA follows: TGTGCCAGCAGCTCAGCAGTGGGGACAGACTACGAGCAGTACTTC. Together with reference TRBV5-6 and TRBJ2-7, the CDR3 gives the full variable domain: DAGVTQSPTHLIKTRGQQVTLRCSPKSGHDTVSWYQQALGQGPQFIFQYYEEEERQRGNFPDRFSGHQFPNYSSELNVNALLLGDSALYLCASSSAVGTDYEQYFGPGTRLTVT.

The rearrangement links TRBV28 to TRBJ2-7; the D is unclear. V was shortened by 5 bases and J by 0 bases, with 14 bases between the two germline ends. CDR1 is MDHEN and CDR2 is SYDVKM in the germline V gene. This CDR3 is 15 amino acids long. Here the CDR3 DNA reads TGTGCCAGCAGTGCTGACACCAGGAGCTCCTACGAGCAGTACTTC. Residues: CASSADTRSSYEQYF.